This T cell receptor beta chain stems from a study of cytomegalovirus exposure and HLA in healthy donors. The length of the CDR3 is 15 residues. Trimming took off 1 base at V and 0 bases at J, with 13 bases between the two ends. Germline V gene data show CDR1 as SQVTM and CDR2 as ANQGSEA. This clone was counted only a few times. Antigen unknown. Study outcomes and limitations: Most TCR beta V segments were productive about 87% or about 30% of the time in an earlier analysis.

The PCR made use of 60 Vbeta and 13 Jbeta primers. Libraries were prepared by immunoSEQ multiplex PCR; TCRdb keeps only in-frame clonotypes and omits some of them. The sample carries about 150,000 clones, approximately 82% recorded once. This chain joins TRBV29-1 and TRBJ2-7; no firm D call. Sequences were obtained from PBMCs. The TCR comes from a woman aged 45-65 years in good health and CMV-seropositive. The CDR3 spells CSVEVSSASSYEQYF. The CDR3 DNA is TGCAGCGTTGAAGTGTCAAGTGCGAGCTCCTACGAGCAGTACTTC.